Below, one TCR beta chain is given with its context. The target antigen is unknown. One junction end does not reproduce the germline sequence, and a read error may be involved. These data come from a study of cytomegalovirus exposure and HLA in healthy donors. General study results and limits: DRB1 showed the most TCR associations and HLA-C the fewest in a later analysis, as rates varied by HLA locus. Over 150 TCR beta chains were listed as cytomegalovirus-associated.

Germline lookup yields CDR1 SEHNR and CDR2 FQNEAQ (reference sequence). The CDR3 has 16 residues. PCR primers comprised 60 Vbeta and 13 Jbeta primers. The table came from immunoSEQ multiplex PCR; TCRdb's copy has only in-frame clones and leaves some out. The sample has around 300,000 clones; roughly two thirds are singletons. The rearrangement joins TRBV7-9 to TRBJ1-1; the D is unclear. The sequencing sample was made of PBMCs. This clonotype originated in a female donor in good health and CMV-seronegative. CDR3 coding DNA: TGTTCCAGCAGTCTACTACAAGTGGAATGGTCCGATGAAGCTTTCTTT. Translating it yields CSSSLLQVEWSDEAFF.